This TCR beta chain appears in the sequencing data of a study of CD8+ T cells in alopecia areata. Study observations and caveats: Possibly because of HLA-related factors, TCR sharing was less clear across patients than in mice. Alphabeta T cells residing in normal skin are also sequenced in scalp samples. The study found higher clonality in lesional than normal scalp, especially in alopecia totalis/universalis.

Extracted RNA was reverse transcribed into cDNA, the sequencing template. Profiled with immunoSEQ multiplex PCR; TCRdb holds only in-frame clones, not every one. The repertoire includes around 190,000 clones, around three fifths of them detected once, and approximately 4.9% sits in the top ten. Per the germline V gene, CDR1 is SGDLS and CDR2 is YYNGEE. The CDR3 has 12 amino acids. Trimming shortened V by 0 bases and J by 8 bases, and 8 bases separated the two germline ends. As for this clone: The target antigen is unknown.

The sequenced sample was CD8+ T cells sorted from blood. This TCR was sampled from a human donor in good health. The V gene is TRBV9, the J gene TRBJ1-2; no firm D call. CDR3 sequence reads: CASSVEGRGYTF. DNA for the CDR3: TGTGCCAGCAGCGTAGAAGGGAGAGGCTACACCTTC.